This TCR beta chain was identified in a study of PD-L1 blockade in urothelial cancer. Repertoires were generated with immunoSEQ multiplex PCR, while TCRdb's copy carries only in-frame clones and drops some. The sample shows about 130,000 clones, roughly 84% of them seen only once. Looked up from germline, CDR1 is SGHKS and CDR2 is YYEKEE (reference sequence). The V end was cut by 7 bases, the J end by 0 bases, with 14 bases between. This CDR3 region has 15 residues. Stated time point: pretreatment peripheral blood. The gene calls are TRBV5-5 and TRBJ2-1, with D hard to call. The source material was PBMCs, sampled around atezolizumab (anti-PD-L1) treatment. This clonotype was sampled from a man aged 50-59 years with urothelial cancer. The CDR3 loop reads CASDFTGSSYNEQFF. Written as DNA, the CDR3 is TGTGCCAGCGATTTCACGGGTAGCTCCTACAATGAGCAGTTCTTC. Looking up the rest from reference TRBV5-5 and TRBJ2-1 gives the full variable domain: DAGVTQSPTHLIKTRGQQVTLRCSPISGHKSVSWYQQVLGQGPQFIFQYYEKEERGRGNFPDRFSARQFPNYSSELNVNALLLGDSALYLCASDFTGSSYNEQFFGPGTRLTVL.